The 30 T cell receptor beta chains given below trace back to one sample, sequenced in a study of blood T cells in healthy people across ages. It was with a sample-barcoded 5' primer and a J-beta primer mix that a second PCR of about 6 to 12 cycles was run. TCRdb reanalysed the 5' RACE reads using MiXCR and keeps one entry per CDR3 protein. The sample contains fewer than 2 million distinct CDR3 sequences, approximately 40% of which appear only once. The sample taken for sequencing was blood. Every receptor here comes from a human donor in good health.

At least ten counts were recorded for this clonotype. The chain joins TRBV29-1 to TRBJ2-1; possible D gene TRBD1, 5 bases. The CDR3 consists of 13 residues. V lost 5 bases and J lost 9, with 17 bases in between. Germline V gene sequence: CDR1 SQVTM, CDR2 ANQGSEA. CDR3 region: CSVLGQGKGEQFF. CDR3 nucleotides: TGCAGCGTTCTAGGGCAGGGCAAGGGTGAGCAGTTCTTC.

This sequence joins TRBV4-2 and TRBJ2-5; weak D call: TRBD2 (7 bases). V was clipped by 1 base and J by 2 bases, with 17 bases between them. This CDR3 spans 17 amino acids. Germline-derived CDR1 and CDR2 are LGHNA and YNFKEQ. Here the CDR3 reads CASSQGSTRGAQETQYF. The DNA for the CDR3 is TGTGCCAGCAGCCAAGGCTCAACCCGGGGGGCTCAAGAGACCCAGTACTTC.

This chain links TRBV20-1 with TRBJ1-1; TRBD1 agrees at 9 bases. Germline V gene sequence: CDR1 DFQATT, CDR2 SNEGSKA (reference sequence). This CDR3 comprises 13 residues. V dropped 1 base and J dropped 10; count of bases not matched to a gene: 7. The chain's CDR3 is CSARGDRGRGAFF. The CDR3 DNA reads as TGCAGTGCTAGAGGAGACAGGGGGAGGGGAGCTTTCTTT.

This clonotype was recorded once. The junction and the germline gene differ at one end; a read error may be behind it. V gene TRBV20-1 combines with J gene TRBJ2-1; D might be TRBD2 (5 bases). CDR1 is DFQATT and CDR2 is SNEGSKA in the germline V gene (reference sequence). This CDR3 contains 14 residues. The CDR3 here is CSTRDGGPGNEQFF. In DNA, the CDR3 is TGCAGTACTAGAGATGGCGGGCCGGGGAATGAGCAGTTCTTC.

This sequence joins TRBV27 and TRBJ2-7, with TRBD1 as a possible D gene (5 bases). The V end lost 4 bases, the J end lost 4 bases, and 11 bases lay between the germline ends. The CDR3 covers 13 residues. Per germline, CDR1 MNHEY and CDR2 SMNVEV (reference sequence). CDR3 sequence: CASSYRLTYEQYF. In DNA, the CDR3 is TGTGCCAGCAGTTACAGGCTGACTTACGAGCAGTACTTC.

The chain couples TRBV7-8 to TRBJ1-2; the D is unclear. This CDR3 spans 13 amino acids. Germline assignment: CDR1 SGHVS and CDR2 FQNEAQ. Between the trimmed V and J ends, which lost 5 bases and 13 bases, there was a span of 20 bases. The CDR3, as DNA: TGTGCCAGCAGCCAATCACGTTCTGGGGTCCCCACCTTC. Protein: CASSQSRSGVPTF.

This clonotype was seen many times. One junction end does not reproduce the germline sequence, and a read error may be involved. This CDR3 reads CASSLDPSSYNEQFF. The CDR3 nucleotides read TGTGCCAGCAGCTTGGACCCGAGCTCCTACAATGAGCAGTTCTTC. The chain carries TRBV5-1 and TRBJ2-1; no definite D call. The CDR3 is 15 residues long. Per germline, CDR1 SGHRS and CDR2 YFSETQ. Based on the CDR3 plus reference TRBV5-1 and TRBJ2-1, the full variable domain is KAGVTQTPRYLIKTRGQQVTLSCSPISGHRSVSWYQQTPGQGLQFLFEYFSETQRNKGNFPGRFSGRQFSNSRSEMNVSTLELGDSALYLCASSLDPSSYNEQFFGPGTRLTVL.

The rearrangement uses TRBV24-1 and TRBJ2-5, with D possibly being TRBD1 or TRBD2 (5 bases each). V lost 3 bases and J 2 bases, leaving 12 bases between the germline ends. Germline loops: CDR1 KGHDR, CDR2 SFDVKD. The CDR3 consists of 15 residues. CDR3 in DNA: TGTGCCACCAGTGATGTGGGGGAGACTCAAGAGACCCAGTACTTC. This translates into CATSDVGETQETQYF.

The rearrangement joins TRBV10-3 to TRBJ2-5, with 9 bases that match TRBD1. V dropped 8 bases and J dropped 3; count of bases not matched to a gene: 10. The CDR3 sequence is 15 residues long. Germline lookup yields CDR1 ENHRY and CDR2 SYGVKD. As DNA, the CDR3 is TGTGCCATCGGACGGACAGGGGCCGGGGAAGAGACCCAGTACTTC. This sequence encodes CAIGRTGAGEETQYF.

This clonotype has just a few counts. This chain connects TRBV10-3 to TRBJ2-7; the match to TRBD2 covers 10 bases. V lost 3 bases, J lost 6 bases, and 5 bases stayed unmatched. Per the germline V gene, CDR1 is ENHRY and CDR2 is SYGVKD. The CDR3 contains 14 residues. CDR3 sequence: CAISETSGVVEQYF. The CDR3 DNA reads as TGTGCCATCAGTGAAACTAGCGGGGTTGTCGAGCAGTACTTC.

This sequence joins TRBV6-2 or TRBV6-3 and TRBJ2-3; TRBD2 matches at 7 bases. CDR1 MNHEY and CDR2 SVGEGT come from the germline V gene. The CDR3 consists of 15 residues. J gave up 6 bases and V 0 bases, and 6 bases lay outside the gene matches. Written as DNA, the CDR3 is TGTGCCAGCAGTTACTCTGAGCGGGGATTCGATACGCAGTATTTT. Translating gives CASSYSERGFDTQYF.

This clonotype was counted a few times. The chain links TRBV4-3 to TRBJ2-3; TRBD2 matches 11 bases. The CDR3 covers 17 residues. The trim removed 4 bases at V and 2 bases at J, leaving 8 bases unmatched. Looked up from germline, CDR1 is LGHNA and CDR2 is YSLEER. The CDR3 nucleotides read TGCGCCAGCAGCCGAGAAACGACTAGCGGGACCACAGATACGCAGTATTTT. Its protein product is CASSRETTSGTTDTQYF.

This clonotype was counted a few times. J is TRBJ2-5 and V is TRBV2; no clear D gene. Trimming stripped 7 bases from V and 1 base from J, with 13 bases between. This CDR3 is built from 14 residues. The germline V gene has CDR1 SNHLY and CDR2 FYNNEI. The CDR3, as DNA: TGTGCCAGCACCCGAAGGGCACTCCAAGAGACCCAGTACTTC. As protein: CASTRRALQETQYF.

Comment on this clonotype: A much larger clone differs by one base, so this may be a read error. The V call is TRBV7-9, the J call TRBJ2-3; D gene unclear. The CDR3 sequence is 15 residues long. CDR1 and CDR2 from the germline V gene are SEHNR and FQNEAQ (reference sequence). The CDR3 spells CASSLGVQDTDMQYF. In DNA form, the CDR3 reads TGTGCCAGCAGCTTAGGGGTTCAAGATACAGATATGCAGTATTTT.

The chain carries TRBV20-1 and TRBJ2-3; D perhaps matches TRBD1 (5 bases). The ends were cut back, 6 bases at V and 2 bases at J, with 15 bases in the middle. CDR3 length equals 14 residues. The germline V gene has CDR1 DFQATT and CDR2 SNEGSKA (reference sequence). CDR3 in amino acids: CSASRDRLTDTQYF. Here the CDR3 DNA reads TGCAGTGCCTCACGAGACAGACTCACAGATACGCAGTATTTT.

In its sample, this clonotype was seen a few times. The rearrangement uses TRBV12-3 or TRBV12-4 and TRBJ2-1, with D perhaps TRBD1 or TRBD2 (5 bases each). The assigned J gene may be wrong: the sequence end matches TRBJ2-7 better. CDR3 length: 16 residues. DNA of the CDR3: TGTGCCAGCAGTTTTAGACGGGGACCTCCCTACAATGAGCAGTACTTC. As protein: CASSFRRGPPYNEQYF.

A note on this clonotype: The conserved phenylalanine or tryptophan normally closing the CDR3 is absent here, so this likely arose from a read error. V usage is TRBV7-9 and J usage is TRBJ2-3; either TRBD1 or TRBD2 may supply D (6 bases each). The length of the CDR3 is 15 residues. In germline, CDR1 is SEHNR, CDR2 FQNEAQ (reference sequence). Trimming pared 5 bases from V and 2 bases from J, leaving 14 bases between. The CDR3 region is CASSPRGELTDTQYC. CDR3 sequence (DNA): TGTGCCAGCAGCCCAAGGGGGGAGCTCACAGATACGCAGTATTGT.

The chain links TRBV5-6 to TRBJ2-1; D gene uncertain. The V gene's germline CDR1 is SGHDT and CDR2 YYEEEE. The CDR3 is 12 amino acids. V lost 3 bases and J 12 bases, leaving 13 bases between the germline ends. CDR3 DNA sequence: TGTGCCAGCAGCTCCACGAGCATAATGCAGTTCTTC. Translated, it gives CASSSTSIMQFF.

This rearrangement joins TRBV10-3 to TRBJ2-5, with 7 positions matching TRBD1. V shed 5 bases, J shed 1 base, and the junction held 4 bases outside the gene matches. The germline CDR1 and CDR2 sequences are ENHRY and SYGVKD. CDR3 length: 14 residues. Written as DNA, the CDR3 is TGTGCCATCAGTCGACAGGGAACCCAAGAGACCCAGTACTTC. Translated: CAISRQGTQETQYF.

The rearrangement uses TRBV4-3 and TRBJ1-2, with 8 bases fitting TRBD1. The V segment lost 0 bases and the J segment 4 bases; nucleotides outside the gene matches: 13. Germline assignment: CDR1 LGHNA and CDR2 YSLEER. There are 18 residues in the CDR3. In DNA form, the CDR3 reads TGCGCCAGCAGCCAAGATGTAAGGATCGGACAGGGAGTCTATGGCTACACCTTC. Translation gives CASSQDVRIGQGVYGYTF.

This clonotype occurred a few times. V and J are TRBV27 and TRBJ2-5, with a weak D call TRBD1 (6 bases). V lost 5 bases and J 1 base, leaving 17 bases between the germline ends. The CDR3 sequence is 16 residues long. Germline CDR1 MNHEY, CDR2 SMNVEV (reference sequence). DNA of the CDR3: TGTGCCAGCAGTCCCTTCCCACAGACAGGCCAAGAGACCCAGTACTTC. This gives the protein CASSPFPQTGQETQYF.

This clonotype has more than one count but fewer than ten. This rearrangement joins TRBV4-3 to TRBJ2-7; D is ambiguous. Germline CDR1 reads LGHNA; CDR2 reads YSLEER. The CDR3 covers 17 residues. Trimming left V 0 bases short and J 3 bases short, with 18 bases between. The CDR3 region has the DNA TGCGCCAGCAGCCAAGATCTAATTTCGGTAAGCAGCTACGAGCAGTACTTC. Protein: CASSQDLISVSSYEQYF.

This clonotype was counted only a few times. V usage is TRBV12-3 or TRBV12-4 and J usage is TRBJ2-3; no firm D call. The CDR3 is 16 residues long. V was trimmed by 3 bases and J by 5 bases, leaving 18 bases between them. The CDR3 nucleotides read TGTGCCAGCAGTTTCGATCCCTTTCCCCTCCGAGATACGCAGTATTTT. This codes for CASSFDPFPLRDTQYF.

This clonotype was seen a handful of times. A read error is possible here, since a much larger clone lies one base away. The rearrangement uses TRBV20-1 and TRBJ1-2; D is unclear. V gave up 0 bases and J gave up 6 bases, with 14 bases separating them. The CDR3 totals 14 residues. Germline assignment: CDR1 DFQATT and CDR2 SNEGSKA (reference sequence). This CDR3 is CSARDSTTSHGYTF. CDR3 nucleotide sequence: TGCAGTGCTAGAGATTCCACGACTTCCCATGGCTACACCTTC.

The chain employs TRBV4-1 and TRBJ2-2; D is undetermined. CDR1 is MGHRA, CDR2 YSYEKL, per germline. The V and J ends lost 0 bases and 5 bases respectively, with 4 bases between them. The CDR3 spans 13 residues. The CDR3 bases are TGCGCCAGCAGCCAAGATCAGACCGGGGAGCTGTTTTTT. This sequence encodes CASSQDQTGELFF.

This clonotype was counted only a few times. This chain joins TRBV27 and TRBJ2-5, with 9 bases lining up with TRBD1. The V segment lost 2 bases and the J segment 9 bases; nucleotides outside the gene matches: 16. The CDR3 runs 17 residues. The germline V gene encodes CDR1 MNHEY and CDR2 SMNVEV (reference sequence). CDR3 nucleotides: TGTGCCAGCAGTTTAGGTGATGGGACAGGGACCCTGGGGGCCCAGTACTTC. This encodes CASSLGDGTGTLGAQYF.

There are a few counts of this clonotype. The V and J genes are TRBV6-2 or TRBV6-3 and TRBJ1-2; no reliable D call. V lost 4 bases and J lost 7, with 10 bases in between. This CDR3 is built from 12 residues. CDR1 is MNHEY, CDR2 SVGEGT, per germline. The CDR3: CASSFEDVGYTF. CDR3 bases: TGTGCCAGCAGTTTTGAGGATGTTGGCTACACCTTC.

Remarks on this clonotype: A far larger clone is off by one base, so a read error is likely. The chain joins TRBV12-3 or TRBV12-4 to TRBJ1-5, with a weak D call TRBD1 (5 bases). This CDR3 region has 13 residues. CDR3 sequence reads: CAGSLAGNQPQHF. The CDR3 bases are TGTGCCGGCAGTTTAGCAGGGAATCAGCCCCAGCATTTT.

In this sample, this clonotype turned up a few times. The rearrangement joins TRBV4-3 to TRBJ2-5, with TRBD1 matching over 11 bases. TRBJ2-7 matches the DNA end more closely, so the J call is doubtful. Germline V lookup: CDR1 LGHNA, CDR2 YSLEER. The CDR3 totals 16 residues. In nucleotides, the CDR3 is TGCGCCAGCAGCCCCTACCCGGGACAGGGGGTCTACGAGCAGTACTTC. Translated: CASSPYPGQGVYEQYF.

The rearrangement joins TRBV20-1 to TRBJ2-3; 8 positions match TRBD2. Germline V gene lookup returns CDR1 DFQATT and CDR2 SNEGSKA (reference sequence). J lost 2 bases, V lost 6 bases, and 10 bases had no gene match. The CDR3 contains 15 residues. The CDR3 loop is CSAFSTSEDTDTQYF. CDR3 DNA sequence: TGCAGTGCCTTTTCGACTAGCGAGGACACAGATACGCAGTATTTT.